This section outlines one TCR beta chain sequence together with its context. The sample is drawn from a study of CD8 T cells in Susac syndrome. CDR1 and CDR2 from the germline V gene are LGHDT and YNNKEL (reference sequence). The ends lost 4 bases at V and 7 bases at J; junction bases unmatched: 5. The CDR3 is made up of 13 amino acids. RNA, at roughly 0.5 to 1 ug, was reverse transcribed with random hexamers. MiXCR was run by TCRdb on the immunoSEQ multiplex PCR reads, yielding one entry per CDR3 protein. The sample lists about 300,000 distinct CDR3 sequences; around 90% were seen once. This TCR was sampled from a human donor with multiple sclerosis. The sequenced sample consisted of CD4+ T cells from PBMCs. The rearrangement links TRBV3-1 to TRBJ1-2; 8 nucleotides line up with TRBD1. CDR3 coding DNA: TGTGCCAGCAGCCCAGGACAGGGACGTGGCTACACCTTC. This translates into CASSPGQGRGYTF.